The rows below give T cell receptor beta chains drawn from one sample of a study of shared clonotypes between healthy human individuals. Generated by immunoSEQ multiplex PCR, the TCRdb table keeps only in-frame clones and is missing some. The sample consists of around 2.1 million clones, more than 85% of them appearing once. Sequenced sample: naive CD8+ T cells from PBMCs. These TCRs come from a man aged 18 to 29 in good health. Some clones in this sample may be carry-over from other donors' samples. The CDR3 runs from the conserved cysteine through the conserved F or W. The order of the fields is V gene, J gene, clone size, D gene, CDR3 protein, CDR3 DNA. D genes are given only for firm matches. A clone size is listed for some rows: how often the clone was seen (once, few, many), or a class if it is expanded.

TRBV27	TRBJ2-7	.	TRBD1	CASSPTGGFMYEQYF	TGTGCCAGCAGCCCTACAGGGGGCTTTATGTACGAGCAGTACTTC
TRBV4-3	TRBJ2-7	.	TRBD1	CASSQEDRASYEQYF	TGCGCCAGCAGCCAAGAGGACAGGGCCTCCTACGAGCAGTACTTC
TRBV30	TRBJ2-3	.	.	CAWSVGGGTDTQYF	TGTGCCTGGAGTGTAGGAGGGGGCACAGATACGCAGTATTTT
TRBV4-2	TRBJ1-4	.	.	CASSLGGPEVREKLFF	TGTGCCAGCAGCCTTGGCGGACCCGAGGTTCGGGAAAAACTGTTTTTT
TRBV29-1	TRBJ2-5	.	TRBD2	CSATSGGWETQYF	TGCAGCGCTACCTCGGGGGGGTGGGAGACCCAGTACTTC
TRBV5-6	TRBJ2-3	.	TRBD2	CASSLVGGRRGTDTQYF	TGTGCCAGCAGCTTGGTCGGCGGGAGAAGAGGCACAGATACGCAGTATTTT
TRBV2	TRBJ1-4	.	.	CASSGPKGEKLFF	TGTGCCAGCAGTGGACCGAAGGGGGAAAAACTGTTTTTT
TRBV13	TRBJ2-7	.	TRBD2	CASSSGLAGTYEQYF	TGTGCCAGCAGCTCCGGACTAGCGGGAACCTACGAGCAGTACTTC
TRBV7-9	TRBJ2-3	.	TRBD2	CASSLTLAGTDTQYF	TGTGCCAGCAGCCTGACACTAGCGGGCACAGATACGCAGTATTTT
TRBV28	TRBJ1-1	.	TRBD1	CASSSDREVENTEAFF	TGTGCCAGCAGTTCGGACAGGGAAGTTGAGAACACTGAAGCTTTCTTT
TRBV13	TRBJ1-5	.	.	CASSLGFDSNQPQHF	TGTGCCAGCAGCTTAGGGTTTGATAGCAATCAGCCCCAGCATTTT
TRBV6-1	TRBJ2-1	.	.	CASSVIGQGYNEQFF	TGTGCCAGCAGTGTGATAGGGCAGGGTTACAATGAGCAGTTCTTC
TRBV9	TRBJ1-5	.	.	CASSAGQKHQPQHF	TGTGCCAGCAGCGCAGGACAGAAACATCAGCCCCAGCATTTT
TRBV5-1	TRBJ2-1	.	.	CASRPLPGQTYNEQFF	TGCGCCAGCAGGCCGTTACCGGGCCAGACCTACAATGAGCAGTTCTTC
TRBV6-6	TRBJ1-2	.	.	CASSSAGANYGYTF	TGTGCCAGCAGTTCAGCAGGCGCTAACTATGGCTACACCTTC
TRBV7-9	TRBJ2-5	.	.	CASKREQETQYF	TGTGCCAGCAAGAGGGAGCAAGAGACCCAGTACTTC
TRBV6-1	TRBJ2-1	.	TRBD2	CASSVTSGSNPFFNEQFF	TGTGCCAGCAGTGTAACTAGCGGGAGTAACCCTTTCTTCAATGAGCAGTTCTTC
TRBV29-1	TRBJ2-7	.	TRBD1	CSVGGGSSYEQYF	TGCAGCGTTGGAGGGGGCAGCTCCTACGAGCAGTACTTC
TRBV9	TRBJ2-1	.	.	CASTQRETTTDEQFF	TGTGCCAGCACCCAAAGGGAGACCACTACGGATGAGCAGTTCTTC
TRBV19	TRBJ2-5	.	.	CASSIETSGETQYF	TGTGCCAGTAGTATAGAGACAAGCGGGGAGACCCAGTACTTC
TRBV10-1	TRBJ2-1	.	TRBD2	CASSSGTSGNEQFF	TGCGCCAGCAGTTCCGGGACTAGCGGTAATGAGCAGTTCTTC
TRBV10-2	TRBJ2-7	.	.	CASSESIPAGYEQYF	TGCGCCAGCAGTGAGTCGATTCCGGCAGGCTACGAGCAGTACTTC
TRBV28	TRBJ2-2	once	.	CASSLLGEGNTGELFF	TGTGCCAGCAGTTTATTGGGAGAGGGGAACACCGGGGAGCTGTTTTTT
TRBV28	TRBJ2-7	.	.	CASSLLNGKRHEQYF	TGTGCCAGCAGTTTATTAAACGGGAAACGTCACGAGCAGTACTTC
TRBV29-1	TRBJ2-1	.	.	CSVESPFYNEQFF	TGCAGCGTTGAGAGCCCGTTCTACAATGAGCAGTTCTTC
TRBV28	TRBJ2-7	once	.	CASSPRGGHEQYF	TGTGCCAGCAGTCCCCGAGGGGGGCACGAGCAGTACTTC
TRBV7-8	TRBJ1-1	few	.	CASSPRLNTEAFF	TGTGCCAGCAGCCCCAGATTGAACACTGAAGCTTTCTTT
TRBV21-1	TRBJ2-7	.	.	CASGKPGQGGPIFSYEQYF	TGTGCCAGCGGCAAACCGGGACAGGGAGGTCCTATATTCTCCTACGAGCAGTACTTC
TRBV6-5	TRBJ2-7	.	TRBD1	CASSSTAGTASYEQYF	TGTGCCAGCAGTTCTACAGCCGGGACAGCCTCCTACGAGCAGTACTTC
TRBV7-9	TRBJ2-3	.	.	CASRPRLVSTDTQYF	TGTGCCAGCAGACCTAGACTGGTTAGCACAGATACGCAGTATTTT
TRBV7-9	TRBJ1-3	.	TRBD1	CASSPAPDRGNGNTIYF	TGTGCCAGCAGCCCCGCCCCAGACAGGGGGAATGGAAACACCATATATTTT
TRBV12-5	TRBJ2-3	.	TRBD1	CASAQGTGLTDTQYF	TGTGCTAGTGCCCAAGGGACAGGGCTAACAGATACGCAGTATTTT
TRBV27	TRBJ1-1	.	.	CASSDRNTEAFF	TGTGCCAGCAGCGACAGGAACACTGAAGCTTTCTTT
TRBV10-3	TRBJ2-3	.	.	CAIRYRDSLGTDTQYF	TGTGCCATCAGATACCGGGACTCCCTAGGCACAGATACGCAGTATTTT
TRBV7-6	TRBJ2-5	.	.	CASSFKAIPEVETQYF	TGTGCCAGCAGCTTCAAGGCCATTCCCGAGGTGGAGACCCAGTACTTC
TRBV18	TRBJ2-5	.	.	CASSPMMAPNQETQYF	TGTGCCAGCTCACCAATGATGGCCCCTAACCAAGAGACCCAGTACTTC
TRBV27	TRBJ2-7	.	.	CASSPDRHYEQYF	TGTGCCAGCAGTCCAGACAGACATTACGAGCAGTACTTC
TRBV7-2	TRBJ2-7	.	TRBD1	CASSLHRDSSYEQYF	TGTGCCAGCAGCTTACACCGGGACAGTAGCTACGAGCAGTACTTC
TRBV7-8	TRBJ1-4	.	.	CASSQTWGGEKLFF	TGTGCCAGCAGCCAGACTTGGGGCGGTGAAAAACTGTTTTTT
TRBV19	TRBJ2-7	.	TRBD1	CASSIGTGLTYEQYF	TGTGCCAGTAGTATCGGGACAGGACTAACCTACGAGCAGTACTTC
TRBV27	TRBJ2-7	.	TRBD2	CASSWRGSSDEQYF	TGTGCCAGCAGTTGGCGCGGGAGTTCGGACGAGCAGTACTTC
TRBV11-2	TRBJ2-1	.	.	CASSLVAGDYNEQFF	TGTGCCAGCAGCTTAGTGGCAGGGGACTACAATGAGCAGTTCTTC
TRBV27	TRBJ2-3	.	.	CASSLLGVSTPDTQYF	TGTGCCAGCAGTCTCTTGGGAGTCTCAACGCCAGATACGCAGTATTTT
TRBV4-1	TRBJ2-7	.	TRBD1	CASSQGQSSYEQYF	TGCGCCAGCAGCCAGGGACAGAGCTCCTACGAGCAGTACTTC
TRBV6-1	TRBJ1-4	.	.	CASSETGAINEKLFF	TGTGCCAGCAGTGAAACGGGGGCGATTAATGAAAAACTGTTTTTT
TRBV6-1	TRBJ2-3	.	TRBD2	CASSEEGLRESPDTQYF	TGTGCCAGCAGTGAAGAGGGGCTGCGGGAGTCCCCAGATACGCAGTATTTT
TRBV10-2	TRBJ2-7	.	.	CASSDSQSPAYDEQYF	TGCGCCAGCAGTGACTCTCAGAGCCCCGCTTACGACGAGCAGTACTTC
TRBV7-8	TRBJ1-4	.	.	CASSSILVGSVFREKLFF	TGTGCCAGCAGCTCTATTCTTGTCGGATCCGTATTTAGGGAAAAACTGTTTTTT
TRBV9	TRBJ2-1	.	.	CASSDEGYEQFF	TGTGCCAGCAGCGACGAGGGATATGAGCAGTTCTTC
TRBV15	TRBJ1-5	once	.	CATSRGAGFNQPQHF	TGTGCCACCAGCAGGGGGGCCGGGTTCAATCAGCCCCAGCATTTT
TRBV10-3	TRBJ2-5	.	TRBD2	CAGGPSGSEKTQYF	TGTGCCGGAGGGCCTAGCGGGAGTGAGAAGACCCAGTACTTC
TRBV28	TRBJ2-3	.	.	CASSWARDNTDTQYF	TGTGCCAGCAGTTGGGCCCGGGATAACACAGATACGCAGTATTTT
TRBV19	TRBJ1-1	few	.	CASHPRRSSLQSYTEAFF	TGTGCCAGTCACCCCAGGAGGAGTTCTCTTCAATCTTACACTGAAGCTTTCTTT
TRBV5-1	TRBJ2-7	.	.	CASSPTEEGYEQYF	TGCGCCAGCAGCCCGACAGAAGAGGGCTACGAGCAGTACTTC
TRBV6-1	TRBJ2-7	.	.	CASSEGWSYEQYF	TGTGCCAGCAGTGAAGGTTGGTCCTACGAGCAGTACTTC